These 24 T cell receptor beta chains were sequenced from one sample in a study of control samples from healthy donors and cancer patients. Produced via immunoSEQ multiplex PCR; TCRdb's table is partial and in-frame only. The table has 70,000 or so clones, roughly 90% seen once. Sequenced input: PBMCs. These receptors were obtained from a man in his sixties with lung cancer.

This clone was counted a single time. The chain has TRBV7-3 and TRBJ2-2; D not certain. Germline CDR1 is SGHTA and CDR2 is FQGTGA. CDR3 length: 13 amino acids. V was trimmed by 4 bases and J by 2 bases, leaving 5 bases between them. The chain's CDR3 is CASSSVNTGELFF. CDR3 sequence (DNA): TGTGCCAGCAGCTCCGTCAACACCGGGGAGCTGTTTTTT.

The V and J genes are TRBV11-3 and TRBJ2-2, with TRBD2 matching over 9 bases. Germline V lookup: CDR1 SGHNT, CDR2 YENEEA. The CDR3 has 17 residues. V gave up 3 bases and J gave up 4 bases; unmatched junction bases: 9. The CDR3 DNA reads TGTGCCAGCAGCTTGAGCCGGGCGGGGGGGCCCACCGGGGAGCTGTTTTTT. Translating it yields CASSLSRAGGPTGELFF.

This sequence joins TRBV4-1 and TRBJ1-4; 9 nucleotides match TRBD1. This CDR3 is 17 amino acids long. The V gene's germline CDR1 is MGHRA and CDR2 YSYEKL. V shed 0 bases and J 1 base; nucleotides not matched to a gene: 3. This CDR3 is CASSQDRTGETNEKLFF. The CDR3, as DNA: TGCGCCAGCAGCCAAGATCGGACAGGGGAAACTAATGAAAAACTGTTTTTT.

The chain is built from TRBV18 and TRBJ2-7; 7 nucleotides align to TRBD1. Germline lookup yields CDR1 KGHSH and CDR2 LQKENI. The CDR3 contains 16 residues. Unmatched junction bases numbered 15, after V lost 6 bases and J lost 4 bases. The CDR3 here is CASSGQNSAHAYEQYF. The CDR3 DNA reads TGTGCCAGCTCGGGACAGAATTCAGCTCACGCGTACGAGCAGTACTTC.

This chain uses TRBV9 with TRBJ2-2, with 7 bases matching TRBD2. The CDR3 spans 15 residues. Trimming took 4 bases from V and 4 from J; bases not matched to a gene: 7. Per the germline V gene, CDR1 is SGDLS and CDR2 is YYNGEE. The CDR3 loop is CASSLPSGGTGELFF. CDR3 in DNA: TGTGCCAGCAGCCTCCCCTCGGGGGGCACCGGGGAGCTGTTTTTT.

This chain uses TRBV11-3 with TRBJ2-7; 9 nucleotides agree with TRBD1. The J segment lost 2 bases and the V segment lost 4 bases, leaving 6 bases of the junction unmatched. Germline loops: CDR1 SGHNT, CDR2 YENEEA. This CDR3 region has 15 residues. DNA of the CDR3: TGTGCCAGCAGCTCCTCCGGGACAGGGACCTACGAGCAGTACTTC. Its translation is CASSSSGTGTYEQYF. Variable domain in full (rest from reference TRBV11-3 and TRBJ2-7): EAGVVQSPRYKIIEKKQPVAFWCNPISGHNTLYWYLQNLGQGPELLIRYENEEAVDDSQLPKDRFSAERLKGVDSTLKIQPAELGDSAVYLCASSSSGTGTYEQYFGPGTRLTVT.

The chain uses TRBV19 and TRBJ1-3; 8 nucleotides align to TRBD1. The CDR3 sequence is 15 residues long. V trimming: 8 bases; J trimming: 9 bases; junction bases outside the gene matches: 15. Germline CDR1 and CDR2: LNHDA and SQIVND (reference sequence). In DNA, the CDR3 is TGTGCCAGTTTTCACCGGGACAGGTTTCCAATCACCATATATTTT. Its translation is CASFHRDRFPITIYF.

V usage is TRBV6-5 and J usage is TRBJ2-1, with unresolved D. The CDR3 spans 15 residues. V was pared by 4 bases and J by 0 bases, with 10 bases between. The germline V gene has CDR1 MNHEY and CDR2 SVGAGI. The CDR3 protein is CASSSSKGSYNEQFF. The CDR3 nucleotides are TGTGCCAGCAGTTCCTCCAAGGGCTCCTACAATGAGCAGTTCTTC.

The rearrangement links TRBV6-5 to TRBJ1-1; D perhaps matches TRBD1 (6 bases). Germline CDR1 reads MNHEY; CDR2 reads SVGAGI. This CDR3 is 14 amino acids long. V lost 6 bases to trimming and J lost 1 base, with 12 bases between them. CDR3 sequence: CASSTGQANTEAFF. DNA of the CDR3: TGTGCCAGCAGCACGGGACAAGCGAACACTGAAGCTTTCTTT.

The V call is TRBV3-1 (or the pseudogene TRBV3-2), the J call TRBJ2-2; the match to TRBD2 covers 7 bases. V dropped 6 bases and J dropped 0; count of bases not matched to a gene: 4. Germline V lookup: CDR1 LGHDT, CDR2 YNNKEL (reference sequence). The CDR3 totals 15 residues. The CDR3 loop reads CASRIAGANTGELFF. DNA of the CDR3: TGTGCCAGCAGAATTGCGGGGGCGAACACCGGGGAGCTGTTTTTT.

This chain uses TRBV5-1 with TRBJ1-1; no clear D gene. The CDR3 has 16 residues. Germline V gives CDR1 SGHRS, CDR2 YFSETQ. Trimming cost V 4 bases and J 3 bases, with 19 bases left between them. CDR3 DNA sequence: TGCGCCAGCAGCAGCCACCCGAGTTCGCAGGACACTGAAGCTTTCTTT. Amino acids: CASSSHPSSQDTEAFF.

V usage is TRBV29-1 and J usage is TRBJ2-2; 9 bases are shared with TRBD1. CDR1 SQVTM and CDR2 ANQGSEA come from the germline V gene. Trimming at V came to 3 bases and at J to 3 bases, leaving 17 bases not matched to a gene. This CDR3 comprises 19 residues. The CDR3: CSVEHLVPGTGSYTGELFF. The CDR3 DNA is TGCAGCGTTGAGCACCTGGTTCCCGGGACAGGGTCATACACCGGGGAGCTGTTTTTT.

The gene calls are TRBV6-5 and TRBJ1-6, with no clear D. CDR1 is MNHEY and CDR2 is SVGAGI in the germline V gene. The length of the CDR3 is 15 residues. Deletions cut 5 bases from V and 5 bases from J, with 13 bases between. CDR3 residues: CASSTGRLDNSPLHF. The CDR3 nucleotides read TGTGCCAGCAGTACCGGGCGCCTTGATAATTCACCCCTCCACTTT.

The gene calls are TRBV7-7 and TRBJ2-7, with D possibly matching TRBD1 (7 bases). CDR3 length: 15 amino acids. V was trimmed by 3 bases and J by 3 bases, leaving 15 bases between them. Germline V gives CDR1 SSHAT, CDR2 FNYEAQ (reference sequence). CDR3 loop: CASSFRGDEGYEQYF. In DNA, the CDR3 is TGTGCCAGCAGCTTCAGGGGGGACGAGGGCTACGAGCAGTACTTC.

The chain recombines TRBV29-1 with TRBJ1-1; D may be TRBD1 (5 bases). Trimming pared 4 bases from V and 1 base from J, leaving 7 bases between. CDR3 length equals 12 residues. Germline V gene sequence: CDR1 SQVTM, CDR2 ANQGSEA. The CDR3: CSVGGGNTEAFF. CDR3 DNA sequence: TGCAGCGTTGGGGGGGGGAACACTGAAGCTTTCTTT.

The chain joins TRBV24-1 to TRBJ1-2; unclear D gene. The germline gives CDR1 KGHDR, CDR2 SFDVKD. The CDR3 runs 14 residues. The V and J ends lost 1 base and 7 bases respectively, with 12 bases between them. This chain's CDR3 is CATSDFRTDGGYTF. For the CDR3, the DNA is TGTGCCACCAGTGATTTCCGAACCGATGGTGGCTACACCTTC.

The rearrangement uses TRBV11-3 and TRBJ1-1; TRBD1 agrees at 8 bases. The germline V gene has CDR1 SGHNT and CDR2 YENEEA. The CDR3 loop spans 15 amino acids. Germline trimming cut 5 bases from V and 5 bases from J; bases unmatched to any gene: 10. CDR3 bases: TGTGCCAGCAGCATTAGGGACAGGCCGTATACTGAAGCTTTCTTT. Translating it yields CASSIRDRPYTEAFF.

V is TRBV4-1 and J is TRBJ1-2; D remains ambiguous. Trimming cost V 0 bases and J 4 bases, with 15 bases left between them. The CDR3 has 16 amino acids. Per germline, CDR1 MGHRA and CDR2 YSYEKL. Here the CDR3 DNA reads TGCGCCAGCAGCCAAGATCGGAAGGGCGCAGGCTATGGCTACACCTTC. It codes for CASSQDRKGAGYGYTF.

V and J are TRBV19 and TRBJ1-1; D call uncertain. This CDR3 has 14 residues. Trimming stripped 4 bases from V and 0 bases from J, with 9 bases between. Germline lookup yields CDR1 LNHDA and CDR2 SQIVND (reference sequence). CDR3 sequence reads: CASSKPGLNTEAFF. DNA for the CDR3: TGTGCCAGTAGTAAACCGGGGTTGAACACTGAAGCTTTCTTT.

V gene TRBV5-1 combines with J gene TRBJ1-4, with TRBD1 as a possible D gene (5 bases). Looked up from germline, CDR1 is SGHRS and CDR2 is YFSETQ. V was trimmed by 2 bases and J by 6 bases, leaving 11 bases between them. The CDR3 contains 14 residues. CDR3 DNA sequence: TGCGCCAGCAGCTTTGAGGGGAGCGATGAAAAACTGTTTTTT. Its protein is CASSFEGSDEKLFF. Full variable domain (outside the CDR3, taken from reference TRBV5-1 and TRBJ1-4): KAGVTQTPRYLIKTRGQQVTLSCSPISGHRSVSWYQQTPGQGLQFLFEYFSETQRNKGNFPGRFSGRQFSNSRSEMNVSTLELGDSALYLCASSFEGSDEKLFFGSGTQLSVL.

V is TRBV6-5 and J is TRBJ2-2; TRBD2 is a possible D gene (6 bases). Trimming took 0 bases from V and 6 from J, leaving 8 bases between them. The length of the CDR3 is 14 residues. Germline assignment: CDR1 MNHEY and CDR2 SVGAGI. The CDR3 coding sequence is TGTGCCAGCAGTTACTCGGCTAGCGCCGGGGAGCTGTTTTTT. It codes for CASSYSASAGELFF.

The CDR3 sequence: CAWSPTPTIYEQYF. CDR3 DNA: TGTGCCTGGAGTCCCACTCCGACGATATACGAGCAGTACTTC. This sequence joins TRBV30 and TRBJ2-7; D gene uncertain. This CDR3 has 14 residues. Trimming stripped 2 bases from V and 4 bases from J, with 15 bases between. Germline V CDR1 and CDR2: GTSNPN, SVGIG (reference sequence).

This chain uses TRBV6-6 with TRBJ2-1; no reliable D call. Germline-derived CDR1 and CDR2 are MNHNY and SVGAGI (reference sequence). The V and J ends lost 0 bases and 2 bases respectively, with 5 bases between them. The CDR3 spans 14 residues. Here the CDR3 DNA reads TGTGCCAGCAGTTACTCGTCTACCTACAATGAGCAGTTCTTC. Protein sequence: CASSYSSTYNEQFF.

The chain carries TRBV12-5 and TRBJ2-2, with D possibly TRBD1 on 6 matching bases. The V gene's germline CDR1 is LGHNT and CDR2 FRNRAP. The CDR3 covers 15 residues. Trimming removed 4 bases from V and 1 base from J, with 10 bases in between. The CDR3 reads CASGSYRENTGELFF. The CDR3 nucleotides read TGTGCTAGTGGTTCCTACAGGGAGAACACCGGGGAGCTGTTTTTT.